One and the same sample provided the 21 T cell receptor beta chains below, sequenced in a study of blood T cell repertoires in COVID-19. The data were produced by immunoSEQ multiplex PCR, yet TCRdb's version contains in-frame clones alone and is incomplete. Among tens of thousands of clones listed, roughly 72% were seen once. Sample: peripheral blood. All receptors come from a woman in her fifties or sixties in a cohort sampled during active or convalescent COVID-19.

This chain links TRBV5-1 with TRBJ2-2; D might be TRBD2 (6 bases). Germline assignment: CDR1 SGHRS and CDR2 YFSETQ. The CDR3 extends over 14 amino acids. Trimming removed 0 bases at V and 6 bases at J, with 9 bases between. The CDR3 loop reads CASSLGLASGELFF. DNA of the CDR3: TGCGCCAGCAGCTTGGGGCTAGCGTCCGGGGAGCTGTTTTTT.

The gene calls are TRBV7-9 and TRBJ2-5; the match to TRBD1 covers 8 bases. Unmatched junction bases numbered 10, after V lost 5 bases and J lost 2 bases. Germline V gene sequence: CDR1 SEHNR, CDR2 FQNEAQ (reference sequence). CDR3 length: 16 amino acids. The CDR3, as DNA: TGTGCCAGCAGCATTCCTAGGGACAGGCAACAAGAGACCCAGTACTTC. It translates to CASSIPRDRQQETQYF.

The J gene is TRBJ1-1, the V gene TRBV30; 10 nucleotides line up with TRBD1. This CDR3 spans 16 amino acids. With V trimmed by 3 bases and J by 6 bases, 13 bases remained unmatched. In germline, CDR1 is GTSNPN, CDR2 SVGIG (reference sequence). For the CDR3, the DNA is TGTGCCTGGAGCGTCGACAGGGGGCCTTTTTCTGCTGAAGCTTTCTTT. The encoded protein is CAWSVDRGPFSAEAFF.

Details on this clone: One end of the junction varies from germline; a read error may be responsible. This chain joins TRBV2 and TRBJ2-7; 7 bases map to TRBD2. This CDR3 spans 13 amino acids. From germline, CDR1 is SNHLY and CDR2 FYNNEI. CDR3 coding DNA: TGTACCAGCAGTGACGGGGGGACCTACGAGCAGTACTTC. Translating it yields CTSSDGGTYEQYF.

This clone is a singleton in its sample. This CDR3 is CASSSGLAGTYEQYF. The CDR3 region has the DNA TGTGCCAGCAGCAGCGGACTAGCGGGAACCTACGAGCAGTACTTC. The chain has TRBV5-4 and TRBJ2-7; 12 bases are a match to TRBD2. Germline lookup yields CDR1 SGHNT and CDR2 YYREEE (reference sequence). CDR3 size: 15 residues. V was clipped by 4 bases and J by 2 bases; unmatched bases: 4. Filled out from reference TRBV5-4 and TRBJ2-7, the complete variable domain reads ETGVTQSPTHLIKTRGQQVTLRCSSQSGHNTVSWYQQALGQGPQFIFQYYREEENGRGNFPPRFSGLQFPNYSSELNVNALELDDSALYLCASSSGLAGTYEQYFGPGTRLTVT.

The chain is built from TRBV18 and TRBJ2-5, with D perhaps matching TRBD1 (5 bases). The CDR3 length is 15 residues. The V end lost 2 bases, the J end lost 2 bases, and 12 bases lay between the germline ends. Germline lookup yields CDR1 KGHSH and CDR2 LQKENI. CDR3 in amino acids: CASSPTQGIQETQYF. CDR3 bases: TGTGCCAGCTCACCAACGCAGGGTATTCAAGAGACCCAGTACTTC.

The V gene is TRBV5-4, the J gene TRBJ1-2, with 9 positions matching TRBD1. Trimming cost V 4 bases and J 7 bases; bases outside gene matches: 8. The CDR3 is 14 residues long. Per the germline V gene, CDR1 is SGHNT and CDR2 is YYREEE (reference sequence). This CDR3 reads CASSPDRGGGGYTF. The CDR3 DNA reads as TGTGCCAGCAGCCCGGACAGGGGAGGGGGTGGCTACACCTTC.

The rearrangement uses TRBV25-1 and TRBJ1-1, with D unclear. The CDR3 contains 11 residues. Germline CDR1 and CDR2: MGHDK and SYGVNS. With 3 bases removed from V and 11 bases from J, the gap between germline ends came to 10 bases. DNA of the CDR3: TGTGCCAGCAGTGATTGGGCTCGCGCTTTCTTT. Amino acid sequence: CASSDWARAFF.

DNA of the CDR3: TGTGCCAGCAGTACACCCGGGAACTCCTACGAGCAGTACTTC. It codes for CASSTPGNSYEQYF. The chain recombines TRBV6-5 with TRBJ2-7; possibly TRBD2 for D (5 bases). Germline values: CDR1 MNHEY, CDR2 SVGAGI. Trimming removed 5 bases from V and 0 bases from J, with 11 bases in between. The CDR3 contains 14 residues.

This clone appeared a few times. V is TRBV5-1 and J is TRBJ2-3; weak D call: TRBD2 (6 bases). The germline V gene encodes CDR1 SGHRS and CDR2 YFSETQ. The CDR3 is 14 residues long. The V end lost 2 bases, the J end lost 3 bases, and 10 bases lay between the germline ends. The CDR3, as DNA: TGCGCCAGCAGCTTTGGGGGGTCGACAGATACGCAGTATTTT. Its protein product is CASSFGGSTDTQYF. The complete variable domain, with remaining parts taken from reference TRBV5-1 and TRBJ2-3, reads KAGVTQTPRYLIKTRGQQVTLSCSPISGHRSVSWYQQTPGQGLQFLFEYFSETQRNKGNFPGRFSGRQFSNSRSEMNVSTLELGDSALYLCASSFGGSTDTQYFGPGTRLTVL.

V gene TRBV9 combines with J gene TRBJ1-1; possible D gene TRBD1, 5 bases. The V end lost 4 bases, the J end lost 1 base, and 14 bases lay between the germline ends. In germline, CDR1 is SGDLS, CDR2 YYNGEE. This CDR3 region has 15 residues. CDR3 nucleotides: TGTGCCAGCAGCCACAGGTCTGGCAGGAACACTGAAGCTTTCTTT. This sequence encodes CASSHRSGRNTEAFF.

The V call is TRBV4-1, the J call TRBJ1-3, with TRBD1 matching 8 bases. Germline values: CDR1 MGHRA, CDR2 YSYEKL. Trimming took 4 bases from V and 4 from J; bases not matched to a gene: 3. This CDR3 comprises 14 residues. CDR3: CASSPGQGGNTIYF. DNA of the CDR3: TGCGCCAGCAGCCCAGGACAGGGAGGAAACACCATATATTTT.

The chain couples TRBV19 to TRBJ2-7; D perhaps matches TRBD2 (6 bases). This CDR3 has 16 residues. The V and J ends lost 4 bases and 2 bases respectively, with 18 bases between them. From germline, CDR1 is LNHDA and CDR2 SQIVND (reference sequence). CDR3 region: CASSRGSGGITYEQYF. The CDR3 DNA follows: TGTGCCAGTAGTAGAGGTTCTGGGGGGATAACCTACGAGCAGTACTTC.

The V gene is TRBV11-2, the J gene TRBJ2-3; D perhaps matches TRBD1 (6 bases). Trimming left V 2 bases short and J 1 base short, with 10 bases between. CDR1 and CDR2 from the germline V gene are SGHAT and FQNNGV. CDR3 size: 15 residues. The CDR3 protein is CASSLPGARTDTQYF. CDR3 nucleotides: TGTGCCAGCAGCTTACCAGGGGCCCGCACAGATACGCAGTATTTT.

The V gene is TRBV5-8, the J gene TRBJ1-1; TRBD1 might be the D (5 bases). Trimming removed 4 bases from V and 4 bases from J, with 14 bases in between. The CDR3 runs 14 residues. CDR1 is SGHTS, CDR2 YDEGEE, per germline. The CDR3 coding sequence is TGTGCCAGCAGCCCCAGGCAGGGCGGCACTGAAGCTTTCTTT. Protein sequence: CASSPRQGGTEAFF.

The rearrangement links TRBV7-9 to TRBJ1-3; possibly TRBD1 for D (6 bases). Germline CDR1 reads SEHNR; CDR2 reads FQNEAQ (reference sequence). Trimming stripped 4 bases from V and 4 bases from J, with 20 bases between. The CDR3 is 17 amino acids. CDR3 DNA sequence: TGTGCCAGCAGCTCAAATACCGACAGGAGTGCCGGAAACACCATATATTTT. This codes for CASSSNTDRSAGNTIYF.

V is TRBV5-5 and J is TRBJ1-5; the D gene is possibly TRBD1 (6 bases). This CDR3 is 16 amino acids long. CDR1 and CDR2 (germline): SGHKS, YYEKEE (reference sequence). The V and J ends lost 4 bases and 0 bases respectively, with 14 bases between them. This CDR3 is CASSLRQAYSNQPQHF. CDR3 nucleotide sequence: TGTGCCAGCAGCCTCCGACAGGCCTATAGCAATCAGCCCCAGCATTTT.

The chain carries TRBV30 and TRBJ2-2; D is perhaps TRBD1 (5 bases). Germline V gene data show CDR1 as GTSNPN and CDR2 as SVGIG (reference sequence). Trimming shortened V by 4 bases and J by 6 bases, and 18 bases separated the two germline ends. The CDR3 has 15 residues. The CDR3 DNA sequence: TGTGCCTGGAACAAAGGCCAGGGAATGCCCGGGGAGCTGTTTTTT. Its protein is CAWNKGQGMPGELFF.

The V and J genes are TRBV5-4 and TRBJ2-5; TRBD2 matches at 10 bases. V lost 7 bases and J lost 5; bases outside the gene matches: 5. The germline CDR1 and CDR2 sequences are SGHNT and YYREEE (reference sequence). The CDR3 consists of 13 residues. DNA of the CDR3: TGTGCCAGCGAAATTAGCGGGGGGGAGACCCAGTACTTC. Its protein product is CASEISGGETQYF.

This clone was observed at least ten times. The chain joins TRBV7-3 to TRBJ1-1; D is possibly TRBD1 (6 bases). The CDR3 has 17 residues. V dropped 5 bases and J dropped 4 bases, with 23 bases sitting between them. Germline assignment: CDR1 SGHTA and CDR2 FQGTGA. CDR3 DNA: TGTGCCAGCAGCCCTACAGGGCTTAAAGGGGGTAGCACTGAAGCTTTCTTT. Translating it yields CASSPTGLKGGSTEAFF.

The CDR3 DNA reads TGTGCCAGCAGTGAGCCTGTTGGACAGGTTAGTGATCAGCCCCAGCATTTT. The encoded protein is CASSEPVGQVSDQPQHF. This chain connects TRBV2 to TRBJ1-5; 7 bases agree with TRBD1. Germline V gives CDR1 SNHLY, CDR2 FYNNEI. With 3 bases clipped from V and 5 bases from J, the junction kept 13 bases outside the gene matches. The CDR3 covers 17 residues.